This T cell receptor beta chain comes out of a study of blood T cell repertoires in COVID-19. The wider study: Sources were T cells, B-cell-depleted T cells, or PBMCs; the material itself was cDNA or gDNA.

The assay was immunoSEQ multiplex PCR, and TCRdb's table has in-frame clones only and misses some. Of about 150,000 clones in the sample, 84% were seen once. Per the germline V gene, CDR1 is LNHDA and CDR2 is SQIVND (reference sequence). The CDR3 contains 16 residues. V lost 1 base and J 6 bases, leaving 16 bases between the germline ends. Specimen: PBMCs or T cells enriched from blood (not recorded which). The chain links TRBV19 to TRBJ2-1, with D possibly being TRBD2 (7 bases). The receptor was derived from a woman in her forties or fifties who had been exposed to COVID-19. The DNA of the CDR3 is TGTGCCAGTAGTATAGGCCGGGGGGCCCTTGGCAATGAGCAGTTCTTC. Amino acid sequence: CASSIGRGALGNEQFF. Full variable domain (outside the CDR3, taken from reference TRBV19 and TRBJ2-1): DGGITQSPKYLFRKEGQNVTLSCEQNLNHDAMYWYRQDPGQGLRLIYYSQIVNDFQKGDIAEGYSVSREKKESFPLTVTSAQKNPTAFYLCASSIGRGALGNEQFFGPGTRLTVL.